Reported below is one TCR beta chain. In the original processing: How many nucleated cells were present was estimated from reference gene primer amplification. Sequencing used immunoSEQ multiplex PCR; TCRdb keeps in-frame clones, though not all of them. The V and J calls and clone size come from that table; D and trimming were worked out from the DNA. The table records fewer than 450,000 clones, around 86% of them present only once. These data come from a study of blood T cell repertoires in COVID-19. Overall study context: Both acute and convalescent COVID-19 samples were obtained from the United States, Italy and Spain. PBMCs, B-cell-depleted T cells, or T cells were the source of the cDNA or gDNA that made up the material.

This CDR3 has 17 amino acids. Trimming took 0 bases from V and 11 from J; bases not matched to a gene: 15. Germline values: CDR1 MNHNS, CDR2 SASEGT. The receptor was isolated from a woman aged 45 to 65 with COVID-19, enrolled during active disease. The rearrangement joins TRBV6-1 to TRBJ1-5; 8 nucleotides align to TRBD1. Sample: peripheral blood. The CDR3 loop reads CASSEAPGQGSYLTQHF. In DNA, the CDR3 is TGTGCCAGCAGTGAAGCCCCCGGACAGGGCTCCTACTTAACCCAGCATTTT.